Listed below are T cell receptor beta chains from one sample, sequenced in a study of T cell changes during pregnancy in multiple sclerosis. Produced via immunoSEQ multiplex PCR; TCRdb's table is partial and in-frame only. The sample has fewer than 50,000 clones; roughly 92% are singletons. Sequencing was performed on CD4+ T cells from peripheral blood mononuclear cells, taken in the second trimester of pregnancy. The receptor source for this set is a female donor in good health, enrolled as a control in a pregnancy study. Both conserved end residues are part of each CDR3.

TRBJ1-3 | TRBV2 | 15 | CASSPRGNTGNTIYF
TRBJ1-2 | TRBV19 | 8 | CASTGFHF
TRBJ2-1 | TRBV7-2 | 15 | CASSLSAGGHNEQFF
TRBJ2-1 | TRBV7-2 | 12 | CASSLSGEEQFF
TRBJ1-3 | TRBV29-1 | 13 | CSVGQGPRNTIYF
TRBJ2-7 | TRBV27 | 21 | CASSLSGGFRGGHGPTYEQYF
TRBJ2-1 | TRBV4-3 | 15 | CASSLERVGVHEQFF
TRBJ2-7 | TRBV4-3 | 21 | CASSQDLVGGHIQGIYYEQYF
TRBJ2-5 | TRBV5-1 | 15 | CASTTEGIGGKTQYF
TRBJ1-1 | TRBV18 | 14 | CASSMGHRNTEAFF
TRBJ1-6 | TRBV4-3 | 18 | CASSQDSLRGNNNSPLHF
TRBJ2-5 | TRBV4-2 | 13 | CASRGPGEETQYF
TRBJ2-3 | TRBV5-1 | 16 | CASSFSPVGARDTQYF
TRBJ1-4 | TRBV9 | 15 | CASSARGFAHEKLFF
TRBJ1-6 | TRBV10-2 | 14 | CASSESWGDSPLHF
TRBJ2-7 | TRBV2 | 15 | CASSAGASGDYEQYF
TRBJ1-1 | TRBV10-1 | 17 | CASTTLGDRGRSTEAFF
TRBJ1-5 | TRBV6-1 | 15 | CASREGPGQVQPQHF
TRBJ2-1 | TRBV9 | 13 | CASSEPSGGVQFF
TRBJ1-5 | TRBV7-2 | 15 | CASSLRTGDGQPQHF
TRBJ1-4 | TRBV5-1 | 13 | CASTTGPLEKLFF
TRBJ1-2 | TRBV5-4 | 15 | CASSLLSGTYYGYTF
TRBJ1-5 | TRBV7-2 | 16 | CASSLLGQGARQPQHF
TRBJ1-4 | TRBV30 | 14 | CAWSVDRGNEKLFF
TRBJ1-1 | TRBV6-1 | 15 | CASSDAGGRNTEAFF
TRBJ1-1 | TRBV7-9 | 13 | CASSFQGDTEAFF
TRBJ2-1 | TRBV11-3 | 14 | CASSSSGVGNEQFF
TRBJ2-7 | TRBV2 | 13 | CASAIQPPYEQYF
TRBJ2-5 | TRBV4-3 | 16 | CASSPSGQNTQETQYF
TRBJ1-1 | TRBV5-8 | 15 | CASRWRAGWDTEAFF
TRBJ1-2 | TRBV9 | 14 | CASSVGGQGYGYTF
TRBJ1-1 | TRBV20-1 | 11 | CSATRDGLAFF
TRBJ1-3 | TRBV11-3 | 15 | CASSQSQVTGNTIYF
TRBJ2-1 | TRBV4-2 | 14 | CASSDPGQGNEQFF
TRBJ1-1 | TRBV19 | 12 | CASSSTTGEAFF
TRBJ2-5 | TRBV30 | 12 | CAWSVAGETQYF
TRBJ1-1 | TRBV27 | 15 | CASKEGRRVNTEAFF
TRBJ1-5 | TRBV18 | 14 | CASSPEGYNQPQHF
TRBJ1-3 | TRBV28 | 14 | CASSLPAIAHTIYF
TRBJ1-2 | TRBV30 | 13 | CAWTVTENYGYTF
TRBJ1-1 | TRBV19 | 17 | CASSRARQTAGMTEAFF
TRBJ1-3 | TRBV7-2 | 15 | CASRVQVGSGNTIYF
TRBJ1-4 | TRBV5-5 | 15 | CASSSSGQAVEKLFF
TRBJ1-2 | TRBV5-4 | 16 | CASSSGQGPTNYGYTF